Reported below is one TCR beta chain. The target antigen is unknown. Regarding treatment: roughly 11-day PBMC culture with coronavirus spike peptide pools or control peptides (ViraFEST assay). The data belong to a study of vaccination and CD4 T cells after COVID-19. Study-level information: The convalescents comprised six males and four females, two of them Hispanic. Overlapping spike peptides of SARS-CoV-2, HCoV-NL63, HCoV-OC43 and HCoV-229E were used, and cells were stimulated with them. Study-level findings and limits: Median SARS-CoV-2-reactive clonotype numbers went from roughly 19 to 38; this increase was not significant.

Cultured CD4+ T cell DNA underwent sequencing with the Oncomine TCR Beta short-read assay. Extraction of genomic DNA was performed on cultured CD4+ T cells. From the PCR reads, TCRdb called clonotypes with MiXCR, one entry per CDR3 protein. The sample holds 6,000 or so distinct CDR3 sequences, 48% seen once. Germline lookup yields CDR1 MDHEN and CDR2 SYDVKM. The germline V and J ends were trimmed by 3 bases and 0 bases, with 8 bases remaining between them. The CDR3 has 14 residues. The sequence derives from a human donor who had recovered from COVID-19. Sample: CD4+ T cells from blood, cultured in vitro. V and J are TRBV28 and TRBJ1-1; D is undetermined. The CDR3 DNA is TGTGCCAGCAGTTTCGAACAGTTGAACACTGAAGCTTTCTTT. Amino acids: CASSFEQLNTEAFF. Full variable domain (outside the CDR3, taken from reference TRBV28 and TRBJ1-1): DVKVTQSSRYLVKRTGEKVFLECVQDMDHENMFWYRQDPGLGLRLIYFSYDVKMKEKGDIPEGYSVSREKKERFSLILESASTNQTSMYLCASSFEQLNTEAFFGQGTRLTVV.